This T cell receptor beta chain originates from a study of neoadjuvant anti-PD-1 for oral cavity cancer. Findings and limits, study-wide: Non-responders to neoadjuvant nivolumab had significantly more clonal PBMC T cells than responders.

Clones were sequenced by immunoSEQ multiplex PCR, and TCRdb holds only the in-frame ones, with some missing. The sample holds 10,000 to 15,000 clones, about 71% seen once. As regards this clone: As yet, its antigen is unknown.

Germline assignment: CDR1 ENHRY and CDR2 SYGVKD. CDR3 length equals 11 residues. Between the trimmed V and J ends, which lost 6 bases and 7 bases, there was a span of 7 bases. The time point here: after neoadjuvant nivolumab, at surgical resection. Patients had newly diagnosed, untreated stage II-IVA oral cavity squamous cell carcinoma. These oral cavity squamous cell carcinomas were HPV-negative and locally advanced. No culture or expansion preceded analysis of these blood cells. The receptor's source is a person between 40 and 85 years old with oral cavity squamous cell carcinoma. The chain links TRBV10-3 to TRBJ2-1; D gene unclear. Material: PBMCs, obtained after nivolumab (anti-PD-1) treatment. The DNA for the CDR3 is TGTGCCATCAGCCGACAAAATGAGCAGTTCTTC. Its protein is CAISRQNEQFF.